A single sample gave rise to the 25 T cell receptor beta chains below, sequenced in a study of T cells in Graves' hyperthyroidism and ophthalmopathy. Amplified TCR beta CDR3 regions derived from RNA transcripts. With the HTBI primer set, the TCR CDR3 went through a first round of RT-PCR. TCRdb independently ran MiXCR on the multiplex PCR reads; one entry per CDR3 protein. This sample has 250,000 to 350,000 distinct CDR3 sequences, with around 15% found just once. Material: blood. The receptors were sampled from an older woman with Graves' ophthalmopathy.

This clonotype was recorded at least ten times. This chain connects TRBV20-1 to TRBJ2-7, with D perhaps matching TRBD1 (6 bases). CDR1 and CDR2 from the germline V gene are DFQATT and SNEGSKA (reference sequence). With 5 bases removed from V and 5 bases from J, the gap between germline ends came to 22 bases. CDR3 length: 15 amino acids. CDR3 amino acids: CSAHNTDRTGDEQYF. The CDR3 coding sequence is TGCAGTGCTCACAACACGGACAGAACCGGGGACGAGCAGTACTTC.

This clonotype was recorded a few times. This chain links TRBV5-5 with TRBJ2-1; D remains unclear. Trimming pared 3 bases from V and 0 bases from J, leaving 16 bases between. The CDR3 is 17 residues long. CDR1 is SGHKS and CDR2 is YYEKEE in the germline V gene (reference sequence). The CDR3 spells CASSSPNQISSYNEQFF. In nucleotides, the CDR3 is TGTGCCAGCAGCTCCCCTAACCAAATTAGCTCCTACAATGAGCAGTTCTTC.

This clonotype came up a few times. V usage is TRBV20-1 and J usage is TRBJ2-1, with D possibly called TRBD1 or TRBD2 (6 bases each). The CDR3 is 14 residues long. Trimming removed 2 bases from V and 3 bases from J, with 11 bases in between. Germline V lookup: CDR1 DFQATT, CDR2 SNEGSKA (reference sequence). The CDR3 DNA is TGCAGTGCTAGACTACAGGGAGGCTACAATGAGCAGTTCTTC. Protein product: CSARLQGGYNEQFF.

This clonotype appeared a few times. This chain's CDR3 is CAIGQDSDTDTQYF. CDR3 nucleotide sequence: TGTGCCATCGGACAGGACAGCGACACAGATACGCAGTATTTT. The chain employs TRBV10-3 and TRBJ2-3; TRBD1 agrees at 7 bases. The CDR3 has 14 residues. In germline, CDR1 is ENHRY, CDR2 SYGVKD. Trimming removed 8 bases from V and 2 bases from J; junction bases left unmatched: 7.

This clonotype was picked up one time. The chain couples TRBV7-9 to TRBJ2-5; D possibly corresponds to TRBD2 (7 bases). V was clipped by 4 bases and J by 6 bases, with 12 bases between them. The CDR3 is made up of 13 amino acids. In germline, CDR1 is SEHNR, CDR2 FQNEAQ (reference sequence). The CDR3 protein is CASSSSGGKTQYF. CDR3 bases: TGTGCCAGCAGCTCTTCGGGGGGCAAGACCCAGTACTTC.

CDR3: CSARGYRGLGANVLTF. The CDR3 region has the DNA TGCAGTGCTAGAGGGTACAGGGGGCTAGGGGCCAACGTCCTGACTTTC. The chain combines TRBV20-1 with TRBJ2-6; 9 bases align to TRBD1. The V gene end was trimmed by 1 base and the J gene end by 4 bases; junction bases not matched to a gene: 5. The germline gives CDR1 DFQATT, CDR2 SNEGSKA (reference sequence). The CDR3 runs 16 residues.

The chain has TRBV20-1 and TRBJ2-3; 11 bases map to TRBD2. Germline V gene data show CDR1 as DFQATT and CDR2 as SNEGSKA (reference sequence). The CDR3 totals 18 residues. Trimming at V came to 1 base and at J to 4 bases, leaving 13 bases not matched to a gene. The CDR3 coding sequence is TGCAGTGCTAGAGTCGGTAGCGGGAGGGCTCGGGGGGCAGATACGCAGTATTTT. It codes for CSARVGSGRARGADTQYF.

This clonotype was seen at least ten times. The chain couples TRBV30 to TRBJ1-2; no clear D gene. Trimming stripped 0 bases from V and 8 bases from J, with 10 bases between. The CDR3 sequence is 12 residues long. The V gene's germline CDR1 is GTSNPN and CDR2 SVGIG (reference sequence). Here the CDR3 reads CAWSVVRNGYTF. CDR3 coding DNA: TGTGCCTGGAGTGTAGTGAGGAACGGCTACACCTTC.

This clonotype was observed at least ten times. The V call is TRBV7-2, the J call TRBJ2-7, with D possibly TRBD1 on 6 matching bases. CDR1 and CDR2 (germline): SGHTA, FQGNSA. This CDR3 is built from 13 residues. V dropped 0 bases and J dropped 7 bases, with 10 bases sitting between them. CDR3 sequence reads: CASSLASGAEQYF. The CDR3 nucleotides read TGTGCCAGCAGCTTAGCGTCAGGGGCGGAGCAGTACTTC.

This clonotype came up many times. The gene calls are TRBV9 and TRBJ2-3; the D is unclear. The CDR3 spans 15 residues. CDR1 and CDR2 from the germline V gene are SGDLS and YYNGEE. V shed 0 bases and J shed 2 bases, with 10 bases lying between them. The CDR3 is CASSVEPSDTDTQYF. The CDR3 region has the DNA TGTGCCAGCAGCGTAGAGCCCAGCGACACAGATACGCAGTATTTT.

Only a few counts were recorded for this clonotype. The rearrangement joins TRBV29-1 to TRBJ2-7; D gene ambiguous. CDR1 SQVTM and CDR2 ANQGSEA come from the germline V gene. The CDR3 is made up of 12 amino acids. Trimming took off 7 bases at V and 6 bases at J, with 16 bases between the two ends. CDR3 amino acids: CSARPRSGEQYF. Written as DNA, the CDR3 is TGCAGCGCGCGTCCGAGATCGGGCGAGCAGTACTTC.

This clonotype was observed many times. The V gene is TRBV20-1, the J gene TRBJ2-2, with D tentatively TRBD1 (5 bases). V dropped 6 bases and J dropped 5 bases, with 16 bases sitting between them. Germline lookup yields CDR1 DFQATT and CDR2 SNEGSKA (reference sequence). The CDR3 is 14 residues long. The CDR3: CSARASQGTGELFF. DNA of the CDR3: TGCAGTGCGCGCGCTAGTCAGGGAACCGGGGAGCTGTTTTTT.

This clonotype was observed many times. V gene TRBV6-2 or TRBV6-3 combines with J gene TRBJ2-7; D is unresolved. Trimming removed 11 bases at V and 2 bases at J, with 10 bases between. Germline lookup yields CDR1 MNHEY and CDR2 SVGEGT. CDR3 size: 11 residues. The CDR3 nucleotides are TGTGCCTGTGCAGATCCCTACGAGCAGTACTTC. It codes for CACADPYEQYF.

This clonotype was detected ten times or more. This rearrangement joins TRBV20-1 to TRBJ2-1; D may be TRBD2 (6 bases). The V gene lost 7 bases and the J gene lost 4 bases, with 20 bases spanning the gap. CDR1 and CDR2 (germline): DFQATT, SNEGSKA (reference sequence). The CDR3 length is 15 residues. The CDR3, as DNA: TGCAGTGTCCCCCCCCCGGGAGTAGCATACAATGAGCAGTTCTTC. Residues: CSVPPPGVAYNEQFF.

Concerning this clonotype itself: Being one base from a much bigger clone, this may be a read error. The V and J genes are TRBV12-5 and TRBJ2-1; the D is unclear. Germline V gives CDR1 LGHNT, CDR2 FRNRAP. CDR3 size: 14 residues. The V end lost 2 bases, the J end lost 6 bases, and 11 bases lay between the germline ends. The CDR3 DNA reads TGTGCTAGTGGTTTGAGCAGAACCTGCAATGAGCAGTTCTTC. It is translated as CASGLSRTCNEQFF.

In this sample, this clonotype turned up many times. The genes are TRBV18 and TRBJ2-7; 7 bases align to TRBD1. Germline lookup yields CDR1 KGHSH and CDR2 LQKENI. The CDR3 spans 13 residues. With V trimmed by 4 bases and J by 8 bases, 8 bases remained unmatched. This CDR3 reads CASSRDRDTKQYF. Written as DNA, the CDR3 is TGTGCCAGCTCACGGGACAGAGATACGAAGCAGTACTTC.

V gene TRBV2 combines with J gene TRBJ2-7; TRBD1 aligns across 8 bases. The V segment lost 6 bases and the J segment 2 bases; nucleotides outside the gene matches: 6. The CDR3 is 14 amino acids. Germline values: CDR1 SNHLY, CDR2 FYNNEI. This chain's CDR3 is CASRRQGSAYEQYF. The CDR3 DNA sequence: TGTGCCAGCAGGAGACAGGGGTCCGCCTACGAGCAGTACTTC.

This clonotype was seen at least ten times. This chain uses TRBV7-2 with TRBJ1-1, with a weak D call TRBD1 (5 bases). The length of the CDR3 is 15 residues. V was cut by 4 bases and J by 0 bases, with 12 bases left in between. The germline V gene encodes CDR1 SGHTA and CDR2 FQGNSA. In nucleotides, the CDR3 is TGTGCCAGCAGCTGGGGTTCGGGGGTGAACACTGAAGCTTTCTTT. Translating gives CASSWGSGVNTEAFF.

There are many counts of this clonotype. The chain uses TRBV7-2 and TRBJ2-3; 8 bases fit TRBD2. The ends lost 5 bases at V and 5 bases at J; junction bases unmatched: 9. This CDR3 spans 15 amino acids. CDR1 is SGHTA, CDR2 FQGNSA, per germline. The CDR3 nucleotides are TGTGCCAGCAGCGATCGGGGGGGGCGTGGAGATACGCAGTATTTT. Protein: CASSDRGGRGDTQYF.

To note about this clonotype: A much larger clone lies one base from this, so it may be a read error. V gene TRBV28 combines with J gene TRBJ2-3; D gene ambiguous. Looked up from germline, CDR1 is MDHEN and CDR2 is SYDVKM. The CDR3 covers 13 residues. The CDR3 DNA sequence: TGTGCCAGCAGCAGGAAATTCACAGATACGCGGTATTTT. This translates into CASSRKFTDTRYF. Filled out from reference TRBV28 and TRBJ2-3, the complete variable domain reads DVKVTQSSRYLVKRTGEKVFLECVQDMDHENMFWYRQDPGLGLRLIYFSYDVKMKEKGDIPEGYSVSREKKERFSLILESASTNQTSMYLCASSRKFTDTRYFGPGTRLTVL.

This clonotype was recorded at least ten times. In DNA, the CDR3 is TGTGCCAGCAGCTTGCGACCACTAGGAGAGACCCAGTACTTC. This sequence encodes CASSLRPLGETQYF. V usage is TRBV11-2 and J usage is TRBJ2-5; the D gene is possibly TRBD2 (5 bases). The CDR3 covers 14 residues. CDR1 is SGHAT, CDR2 FQNNGV, per germline. The V and J ends lost 3 bases and 4 bases respectively, with 12 bases between them.

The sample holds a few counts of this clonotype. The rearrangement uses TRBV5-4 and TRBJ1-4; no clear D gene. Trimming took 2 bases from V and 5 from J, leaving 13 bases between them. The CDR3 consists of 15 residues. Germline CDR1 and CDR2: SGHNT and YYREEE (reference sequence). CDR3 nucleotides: TGTGCCAGCAGCTTCGAAGGGCAGTACAATGAAAAACTGTTTTTT. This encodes CASSFEGQYNEKLFF.

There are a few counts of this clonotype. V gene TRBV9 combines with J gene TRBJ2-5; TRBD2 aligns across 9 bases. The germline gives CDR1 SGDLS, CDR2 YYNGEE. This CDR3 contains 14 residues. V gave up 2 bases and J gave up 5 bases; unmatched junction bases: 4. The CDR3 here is CASSVRGGGETQYF. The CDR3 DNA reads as TGTGCCAGCAGCGTGCGGGGGGGTGGGGAGACCCAGTACTTC.

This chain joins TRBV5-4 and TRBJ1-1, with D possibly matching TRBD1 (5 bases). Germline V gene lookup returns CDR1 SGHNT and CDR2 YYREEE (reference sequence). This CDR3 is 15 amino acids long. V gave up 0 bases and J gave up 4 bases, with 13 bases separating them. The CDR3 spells CASSLAGGEFTEAFF. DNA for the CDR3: TGTGCCAGCAGCTTGGCTGGGGGGGAATTCACTGAAGCTTTCTTT.

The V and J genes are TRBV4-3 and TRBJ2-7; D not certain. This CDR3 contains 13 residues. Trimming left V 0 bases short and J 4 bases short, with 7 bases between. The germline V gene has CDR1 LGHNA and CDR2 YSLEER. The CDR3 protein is CASSQDLLYEQYF. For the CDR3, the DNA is TGCGCCAGCAGCCAAGATCTTCTATACGAGCAGTACTTC.